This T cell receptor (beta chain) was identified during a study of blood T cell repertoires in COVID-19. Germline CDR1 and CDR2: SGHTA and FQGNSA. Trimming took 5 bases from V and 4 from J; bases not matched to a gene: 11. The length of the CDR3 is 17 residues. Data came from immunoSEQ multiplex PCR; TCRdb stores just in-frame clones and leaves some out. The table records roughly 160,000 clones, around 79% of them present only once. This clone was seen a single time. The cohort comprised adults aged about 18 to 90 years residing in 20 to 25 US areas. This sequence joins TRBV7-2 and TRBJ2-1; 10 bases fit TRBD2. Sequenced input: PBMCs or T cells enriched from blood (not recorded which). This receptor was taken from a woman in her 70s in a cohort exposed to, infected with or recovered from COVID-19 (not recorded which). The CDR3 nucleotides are TGTGCCAGCAGCCCAAGAGTGGAGACTAGCGGGTACAATGAGCAGTTCTTC. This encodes CASSPRVETSGYNEQFF.